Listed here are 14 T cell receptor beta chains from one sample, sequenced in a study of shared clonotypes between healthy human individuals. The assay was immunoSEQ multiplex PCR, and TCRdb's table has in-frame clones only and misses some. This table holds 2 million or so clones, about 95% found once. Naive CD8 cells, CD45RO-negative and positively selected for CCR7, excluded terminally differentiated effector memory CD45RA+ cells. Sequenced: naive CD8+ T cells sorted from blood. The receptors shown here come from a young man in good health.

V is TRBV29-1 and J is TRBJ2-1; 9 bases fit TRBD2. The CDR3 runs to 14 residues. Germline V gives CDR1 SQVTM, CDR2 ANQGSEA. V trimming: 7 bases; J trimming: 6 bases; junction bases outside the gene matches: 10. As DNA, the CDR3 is TGCAGCGGGTCCGGGACTAGCCTCTTCAATGAGCAGTTCTTC. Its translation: CSGSGTSLFNEQFF.

The CDR3 sequence is CASSGQWYGYTF. CDR3 coding DNA: TGTGCCAGCAGTGGGCAGTGGTATGGCTACACCTTC. The chain combines TRBV28 with TRBJ1-2; D uncertain. With 5 bases removed from V and 5 bases from J, the gap between germline ends came to 9 bases. The CDR3 runs 12 residues. The germline CDR1 and CDR2 sequences are MDHEN and SYDVKM.

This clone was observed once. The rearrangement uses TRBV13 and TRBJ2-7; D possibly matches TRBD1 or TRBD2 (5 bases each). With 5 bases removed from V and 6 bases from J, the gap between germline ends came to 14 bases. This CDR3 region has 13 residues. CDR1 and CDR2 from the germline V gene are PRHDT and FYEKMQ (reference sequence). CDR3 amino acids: CASSQGPGGEQYF. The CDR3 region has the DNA TGTGCCAGCAGCCAGGGCCCTGGGGGCGAGCAGTACTTC.

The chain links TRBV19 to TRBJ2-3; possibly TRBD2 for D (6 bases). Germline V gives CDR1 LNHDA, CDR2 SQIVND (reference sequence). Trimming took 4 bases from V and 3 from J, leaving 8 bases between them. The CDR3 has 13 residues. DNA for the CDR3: TGTGCCAGTAGTAGCGGGGTAACAGATACGCAGTATTTT. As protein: CASSSGVTDTQYF.

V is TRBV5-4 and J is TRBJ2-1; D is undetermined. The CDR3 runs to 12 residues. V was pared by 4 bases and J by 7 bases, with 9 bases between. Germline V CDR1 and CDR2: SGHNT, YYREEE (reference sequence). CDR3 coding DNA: TGTGCCAGCAGCCAGGACCAAAATGAGCAGTTCTTC. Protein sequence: CASSQDQNEQFF.

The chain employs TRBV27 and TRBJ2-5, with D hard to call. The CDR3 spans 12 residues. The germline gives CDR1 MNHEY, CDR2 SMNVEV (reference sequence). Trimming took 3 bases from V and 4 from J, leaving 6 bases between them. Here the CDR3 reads CASSFQPETQYF. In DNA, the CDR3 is TGTGCCAGCAGTTTTCAGCCAGAGACCCAGTACTTC.

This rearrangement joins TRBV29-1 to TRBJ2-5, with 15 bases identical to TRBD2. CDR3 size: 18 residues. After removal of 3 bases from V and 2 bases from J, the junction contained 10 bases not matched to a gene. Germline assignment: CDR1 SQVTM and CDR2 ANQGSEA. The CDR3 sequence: CSVDGGLAGGPEQETQYF. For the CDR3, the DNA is TGCAGCGTTGACGGAGGACTAGCGGGAGGGCCAGAACAAGAGACCCAGTACTTC. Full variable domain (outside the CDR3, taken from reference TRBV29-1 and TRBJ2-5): SAVISQKPSRDICQRGTSLTIQCQVDSQVTMMFWYRQQPGQSLTLIATANQGSEATYESGFVIDKFPISRPNLTFSTLTVSNMSPEDSSIYLCSVDGGLAGGPEQETQYFGPGTRLLVL.

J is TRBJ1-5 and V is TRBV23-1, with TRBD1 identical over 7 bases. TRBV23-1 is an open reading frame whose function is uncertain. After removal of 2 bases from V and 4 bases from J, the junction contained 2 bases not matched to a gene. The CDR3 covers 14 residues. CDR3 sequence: CASSQPTGNQPQHF. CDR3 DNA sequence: TGCGCCAGCAGTCAACCGACAGGGAATCAGCCCCAGCATTTT.

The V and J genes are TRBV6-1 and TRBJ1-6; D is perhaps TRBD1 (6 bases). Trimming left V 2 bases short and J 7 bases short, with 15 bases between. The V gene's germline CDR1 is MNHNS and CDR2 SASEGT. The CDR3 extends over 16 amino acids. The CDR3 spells CASSEFIRTVNSPLHF. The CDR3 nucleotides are TGTGCCAGCAGTGAATTTATTCGGACAGTAAATTCACCCCTCCACTTT.

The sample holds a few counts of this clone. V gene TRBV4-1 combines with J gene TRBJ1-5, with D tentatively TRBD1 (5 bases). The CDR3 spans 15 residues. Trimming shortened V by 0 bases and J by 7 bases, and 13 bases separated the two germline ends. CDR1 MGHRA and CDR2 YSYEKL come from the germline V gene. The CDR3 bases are TGCGCCAGCAGCCAAGATCCGGGGCCTGGACAGCCCCAGCATTTT. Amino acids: CASSQDPGPGQPQHF.

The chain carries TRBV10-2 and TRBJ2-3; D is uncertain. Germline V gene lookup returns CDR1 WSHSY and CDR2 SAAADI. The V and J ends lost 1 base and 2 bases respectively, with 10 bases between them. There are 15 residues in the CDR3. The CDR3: CASSEFGLTTDTQYF. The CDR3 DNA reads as TGCGCCAGCAGTGAGTTTGGGCTAACCACAGATACGCAGTATTTT.

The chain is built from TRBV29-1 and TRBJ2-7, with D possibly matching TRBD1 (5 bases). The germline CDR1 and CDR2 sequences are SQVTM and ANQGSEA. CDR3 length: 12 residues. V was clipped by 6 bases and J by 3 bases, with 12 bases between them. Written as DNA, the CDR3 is TGCAGCGTCGAGGCAGGGCACTACGAGCAGTACTTC. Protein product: CSVEAGHYEQYF.

CDR3 bases: TGTGCCAGCAGTGTAGCGGGAGTAACCTACGAGCAGTACTTC. Its translation: CASSVAGVTYEQYF. The chain carries TRBV6-5 and TRBJ2-7; 9 bases agree with TRBD2. CDR1 MNHEY and CDR2 SVGAGI come from the germline V gene. J was trimmed by 2 bases and V by 5 bases; bases with no gene match: 4. CDR3 length equals 14 residues.

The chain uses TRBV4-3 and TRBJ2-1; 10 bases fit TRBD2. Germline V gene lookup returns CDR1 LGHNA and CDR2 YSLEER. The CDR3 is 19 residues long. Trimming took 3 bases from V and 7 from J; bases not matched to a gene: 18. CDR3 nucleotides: TGCGCCAGCAGCCACGAGCGGCCGGGACTAGCGACACAGGTGAATGAGCAGTTCTTC. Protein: CASSHERPGLATQVNEQFF.